Below, 13 T cell receptor beta chains from the same sample are listed, as sequenced in a study of CD8+CD57+ T cells in acquired aplastic anemia. CDR3 and TCR beta VDJ profiling relied on genomic DNA as the template. Each CDR3 protein is one row after TCRdb ran MiXCR on the reads. The data hold 90,000 to 120,000 distinct CDR3 sequences, with around 49% observed a single time. Sequencing was carried out using sorted CD4+, CD8+, or CD8+CD57+ T cells (not recorded which) from PBMCs. The source is a human donor in good health, serving as a control.

The chain combines TRBV7-7 with TRBJ1-5; D not certain. This CDR3 spans 17 amino acids. CDR1 is SSHAT, CDR2 FNYEAQ, per germline (reference sequence). V lost 0 bases, J lost 0 bases, and 12 bases lay in between. The DNA for the CDR3 is TGTGCCAGCAGCTTAGCGGAATGGTCACATAGCAATCAGCCCCAGCATTTT. Its protein is CASSLAEWSHSNQPQHF.

This clonotype was recorded at least ten times. V and J are TRBV29-1 and TRBJ2-1, with 13 nucleotides matching TRBD2. Germline CDR1 and CDR2: SQVTM and ANQGSEA. CDR3 length: 16 amino acids. The V gene end was trimmed by 1 base and the J gene end by 2 bases; junction bases not matched to a gene: 2. The CDR3 region has the DNA TGCAGCGTTGAAGGGACTAGCGGGGGTACCTACAATGAGCAGTTCTTC. It yields the protein CSVEGTSGGTYNEQFF.

Notes on this clonotype: The CDR3 does not end in the conserved phenylalanine or tryptophan, so this is likely a read error. J is TRBJ1-1 and V is TRBV15; D not resolved. The CDR3 has 13 residues. Germline-derived CDR1 and CDR2 are LNHNV and YYDKDF (reference sequence). Here the CDR3 reads CATSKQENTEAFL. CDR3 bases: TGTGCCACCAGCAAACAAGAAAACACCGAAGCTTTCCTT.

The rearrangement joins TRBV25-1 to TRBJ2-3; 8 positions match TRBD2. The V and J ends lost 7 bases and 2 bases, in that order; junction bases with no gene match: 5. Germline CDR1 is MGHDK and CDR2 is SYGVNS. This CDR3 has 14 residues. CDR3 DNA: TGTGCCAGCACCTCGGGGGGGAACACAGATACGCAGTATTTT. Its protein product is CASTSGGNTDTQYF.

This rearrangement joins TRBV7-8 to TRBJ2-1; D unclear. The CDR3 is 13 amino acids. The germline V and J ends were trimmed by 0 bases and 10 bases, with 10 bases remaining between them. CDR1 and CDR2 (germline): SGHVS, FQNEAQ. The CDR3 DNA reads as TGTGCCAGCAGCTTAGCGCTAGACCACGAGCAGTTCTTC. Protein: CASSLALDHEQFF. Full variable domain (remainder filled in from reference TRBV7-8 and TRBJ2-1): GAGVSQSPRYKVAKRGQDVALRCDPISGHVSLFWYQQALGQGPEFLTYFQNEAQLDKSGLPSDRFFAERPEGSVSTLKIQRTQQEDSAVYLCASSLALDHEQFFGPGTRLTVL.

The chain couples TRBV5-5 to TRBJ1-2; 10 bases line up with TRBD1. CDR1 SGHKS and CDR2 YYEKEE come from the germline V gene (reference sequence). The V and J ends lost 4 bases and 6 bases, in that order; junction bases with no gene match: 6. The CDR3 runs to 14 residues. This CDR3 is CASSPYGTGDGYTF. The DNA of the CDR3 is TGTGCCAGCAGCCCATACGGGACAGGGGATGGCTACACCTTC.

This clonotype was counted a few times. V gene TRBV25-1 combines with J gene TRBJ2-1; D is possibly TRBD1 (7 bases). V gave up 4 bases and J gave up 3 bases, with 10 bases separating them. This CDR3 region has 14 residues. The germline V gene encodes CDR1 MGHDK and CDR2 SYGVNS. The CDR3 loop reads CASSGGDSYNEQFF. For the CDR3, the DNA is TGTGCCAGCAGTGGGGGGGACAGCTACAATGAGCAGTTCTTC.

The CDR3 is CATSVLSGQPQHF. CDR3 nucleotides: TGTGCCACCAGCGTCCTCAGCGGACAGCCCCAGCATTTT. J is TRBJ1-5 and V is TRBV15; D remains unclear. Germline V lookup: CDR1 LNHNV, CDR2 YYDKDF (reference sequence). The CDR3 consists of 13 residues. V was clipped by 5 bases and J by 7 bases, with 12 bases between them.

This clonotype was recorded at least ten times. This chain uses TRBV5-6 with TRBJ2-2, with D hard to call. Trimming left V 2 bases short and J 3 bases short, with 5 bases between. This CDR3 has 13 amino acids. The germline V gene has CDR1 SGHDT and CDR2 YYEEEE. This chain's CDR3 is CASSLWDTGELFF. CDR3 in DNA: TGTGCCAGCAGCTTATGGGACACCGGGGAGCTGTTTTTT.

The V call is TRBV20-1, the J call TRBJ2-3, with a tentative D call TRBD1 (6 bases). V was pared by 5 bases and J by 7 bases, with 10 bases between. CDR1 DFQATT and CDR2 SNEGSKA come from the germline V gene (reference sequence). The CDR3 is made up of 11 amino acids. Here the CDR3 DNA reads TGCAGTGCTCACAGGGAATATACGCAGTATTTT. It encodes CSAHREYTQYF.

With respect to this clonotype: No conserved phenylalanine or tryptophan is present at the end of the CDR3, so a read error is the likely explanation. The rearrangement uses TRBV11-1 and TRBJ2-7; 9 positions match TRBD2. The germline CDR1 and CDR2 sequences are SGHAT and FQDESV (reference sequence). This CDR3 contains 16 residues. With V trimmed by 0 bases and J by 2 bases, 5 bases remained unmatched. In DNA, the CDR3 is TGTGCCAGCAGCTTAGCTAGCACTAGCGGGCCCTACGAGCAGTACCTC. As protein: CASSLASTSGPYEQYL.

With respect to this clonotype: Sequence at one end of the junction differs from germline and may be a read error. J is TRBJ2-5 and V is TRBV2; 12 positions match TRBD1. The CDR3 runs to 15 residues. In germline, CDR1 is SNHLY, CDR2 FYNNEI. CDR3: CACRLGTGGLETQYF. The CDR3 DNA is TGTGCCTGCAGACTCGGGACAGGGGGCCTTGAGACCCAGTACTTC.

This clonotype was counted many times. The chain joins TRBV7-9 to TRBJ1-2; D is perhaps TRBD1 (5 bases). This CDR3 comprises 14 residues. CDR1 SEHNR and CDR2 FQNEAQ come from the germline V gene (reference sequence). V was trimmed by 2 bases and J by 6 bases, leaving 13 bases between them. This CDR3 reads CASSLISKTDGYTF. CDR3 in DNA: TGTGCCAGCAGCTTAATTTCCAAGACAGATGGCTACACCTTC.